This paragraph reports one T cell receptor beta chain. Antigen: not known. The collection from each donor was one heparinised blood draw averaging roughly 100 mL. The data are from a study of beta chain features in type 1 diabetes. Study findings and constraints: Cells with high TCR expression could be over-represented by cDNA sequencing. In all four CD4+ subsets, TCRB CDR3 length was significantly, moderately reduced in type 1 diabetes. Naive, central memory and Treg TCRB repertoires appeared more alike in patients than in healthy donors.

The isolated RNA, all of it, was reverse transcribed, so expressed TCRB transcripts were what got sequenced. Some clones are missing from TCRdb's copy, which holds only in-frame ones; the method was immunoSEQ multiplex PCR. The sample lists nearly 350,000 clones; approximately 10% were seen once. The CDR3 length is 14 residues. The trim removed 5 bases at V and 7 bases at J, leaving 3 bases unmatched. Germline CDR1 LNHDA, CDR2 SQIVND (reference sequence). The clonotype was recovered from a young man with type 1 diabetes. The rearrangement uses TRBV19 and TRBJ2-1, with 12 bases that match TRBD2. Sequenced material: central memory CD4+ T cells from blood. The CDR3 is CASSLGTSGNEQFF. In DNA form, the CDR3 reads TGTGCCAGTAGTTTAGGGACTAGCGGGAATGAGCAGTTCTTC.